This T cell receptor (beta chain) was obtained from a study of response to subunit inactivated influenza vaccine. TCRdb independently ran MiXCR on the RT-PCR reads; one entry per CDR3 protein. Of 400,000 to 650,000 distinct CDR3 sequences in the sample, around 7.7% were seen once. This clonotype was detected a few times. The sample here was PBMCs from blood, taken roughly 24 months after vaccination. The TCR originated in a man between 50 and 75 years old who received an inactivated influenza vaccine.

The CDR3 bases are TGTGCCAGCAGCTGGTCGGGGGTGAACAATGAGCAGTTCTTC. Protein sequence: CASSWSGVNNEQFF. This chain joins TRBV11-1 and TRBJ2-1, with D possibly TRBD2 on 6 matching bases. V shed 4 bases and J shed 5 bases, with 12 bases lying between them. The CDR3 sequence is 14 residues long. The germline gives CDR1 SGHAT, CDR2 FQDESV (reference sequence).